Listed below are T cell receptor beta chains from one sample, sequenced in a study of T-cell reconstitution after alpha-beta-depleted transplantation in children. Using its own MiXCR run on the PCR reads, TCRdb lists one record per CDR3 protein. The data contain approximately 650,000 distinct CDR3 sequences, around 14% of them singletons. The material was PBMCs, obtained before TCRalphabeta/CD19-depleted stem cell transplant. The receptors shown here come from a girl aged 2-10 years with congenital amegakaryocytic thrombocytopenia, due to receive a stem cell transplant. Both conserved end residues are part of each CDR3. Each record gives: D gene, V gene, J gene, clone size, CDR3 protein, CDR3 DNA. A D gene is named only where the DNA matches it firmly. Only some rows state a clone size, as once, few, many or a class for expanded clones.

NA	TRBV6-5	TRBJ2-4	NA	CASSYGGSLAKNIQYF	TGTGCCAGCAGTTACGGGGGATCCCTAGCCAAAAACATTCAGTACTTC
NA	TRBV5-6	TRBJ2-3	many	CASSLFSRSDTQYF	TGTGCCAGCAGCTTGTTTTCCCGGTCAGATACGCAGTATTTT
NA	TRBV5-1	TRBJ2-5	NA	CASSVGTLLFQETQYF	TGCGCCAGCAGCGTGGGGACCTTACTCTTCCAAGAGACCCAGTACTTC
NA	TRBV5-1	TRBJ2-7	many	CASREYDSDYYEQYF	TGCGCCAGCAGGGAGTACGACTCCGACTACTACGAGCAGTACTTC
NA	TRBV5-1	TRBJ2-7	many	CASSATWTVYEQYF	TGCGCCAGCAGCGCAACTTGGACAGTGTACGAGCAGTACTTC
NA	TRBV20-1	TRBJ2-1	few	CSARDHRSRSHNEQFF	TGCAGTGCTAGAGATCATCGGTCCCGCAGTCACAATGAGCAGTTCTTC
TRBD1	TRBV12-3/TRBV12-4	TRBJ2-7	few	CASTHGDRVIHEQYF	TGTGCCAGCACCCATGGGGACAGGGTTATCCACGAGCAGTACTTC
TRBD2	TRBV20-1	TRBJ2-1	few	CSARPVGTSGSWHEQFF	TGCAGTGCTAGACCCGTGGGGACTAGCGGGAGTTGGCATGAGCAGTTCTTC
NA	TRBV10-2	TRBJ2-6	NA	CASSDRSKVAGANVLTF	TGCGCCAGCAGTGACCGCTCAAAGGTCGCTGGGGCCAACGTCCTGACTTTC
TRBD1	TRBV10-3	TRBJ2-7	many	CAISLTGDLSYEQYF	TGTGCCATCAGCTTGACAGGGGACCTCTCCTACGAGCAGTACTTC
TRBD2	TRBV29-1	TRBJ2-7	many	CSVGTSASYEQYF	TGCAGCGTTGGGACTAGCGCCTCCTACGAGCAGTACTTC
NA	TRBV3-1	TRBJ2-6	few	CASSPSSSLANVLTF	TGTGCCAGCAGCCCCTCCAGTAGCTTGGCCAACGTCCTGACTTTC
NA	TRBV10-3	TRBJ1-1	NA	CAISEWGGQRANTEAFF	TGTGCCATCAGTGAGTGGGGCGGGCAAAGGGCGAACACTGAAGCTTTCTTT
TRBD2	TRBV7-2	TRBJ2-1	many	CASSRRTSGRALHNEQFF	TGTGCCAGCAGCAGGCGGACTAGCGGGAGGGCCCTCCACAATGAGCAGTTCTTC
NA	TRBV20-1	TRBJ1-1	many	CSARDAGHPWGTEAFF	TGCAGTGCTAGAGATGCGGGCCACCCGTGGGGCACTGAAGCTTTCTTT
NA	TRBV15	TRBJ1-2	NA	CATSRDGADYGYTF	TGTGCCACCAGCAGAGACGGGGCGGACTATGGCTACACCTTC
NA	TRBV10-3	TRBJ2-7	many	CAISERTYEQYF	TGTGCCATCAGTGAACGTACCTACGAGCAGTACTTC
TRBD2	TRBV4-2	TRBJ2-7	few	CASSQLATSGSEQYF	TGTGCCAGCAGCCAACTTGCGACTAGCGGGAGCGAGCAGTACTTC
TRBD1	TRBV20-1	TRBJ2-7	few	CSAENRGHYEQYF	TGCAGTGCTGAGAACAGGGGGCACTACGAGCAGTACTTC
NA	TRBV6-5	TRBJ2-1	many	CASSFTGSGQFF	TGTGCCAGCAGTTTCACAGGTTCGGGTCAGTTCTTC
NA	TRBV29-1	TRBJ1-5	many	CSVGIRGQPQHF	TGCAGCGTTGGGATACGGGGTCAGCCCCAGCATTTT
NA	TRBV7-2	TRBJ2-3	many	CASSKGWERADTQYF	TGTGCCAGCAGCAAGGGGTGGGAGCGGGCAGATACGCAGTATTTT
NA	TRBV6-5	TRBJ2-7	many	CASGVYEQYF	TGTGCCAGCGGGGTTTATGAGCAGTACTTC
NA	TRBV5-1	TRBJ2-1	few	CASSPMDARGSIEQFF	TGCGCCAGCAGCCCAATGGACGCCAGGGGATCGATTGAGCAGTTCTTC
NA	TRBV12-3/TRBV12-4	TRBJ1-4	NA	CASSLDWTEKLFF	TGTGCCAGCAGTTTGGATTGGACTGAAAAACTGTTTTTT
NA	TRBV18	TRBJ1-4	many	CASSPPAGEAEKLFF	TGTGCCAGCTCACCACCAGCAGGAGAGGCTGAAAAACTGTTTTTT
NA	TRBV7-9	TRBJ1-5	NA	CASSPNNGNQPQHF	TGTGCCAGCAGCCCTAATAATGGCAATCAGCCCCAGCATTTT
NA	TRBV7-6	TRBJ2-3	many	CASSLALSRTDTQYF	TGTGCCAGCAGCTTAGCCCTTTCTCGTACAGATACGCAGTATTTT
TRBD2	TRBV10-3	TRBJ2-6	few	CAISESGRLSGANVLTF	TGTGCCATCAGTGAAAGCGGGAGATTGTCTGGGGCCAACGTCCTGACTTTC
NA	TRBV3-1	TRBJ2-7	NA	CARNEQYF	TGTGCCAGGAACGAGCAGTACTTC
NA	TRBV6-2/TRBV6-3	TRBJ2-1	few	CASSTTSGYHNEQFFGPDEQFF	NA
TRBD2	TRBV11-2	TRBJ2-3	many	CASSLVGAAGGFADTQYF	TGTGCCAGCAGCTTAGTAGGCGCTGCGGGAGGTTTTGCAGATACGCAGTATTTT
NA	TRBV20-1	TRBJ2-7	NA	CSARDSLTGLAYF	TGCAGTGCTAGAGACTCACTAACGGGGCTCGCGTACTTC
TRBD1	TRBV2	TRBJ1-1	many	CASRGQTMNTEAFF	TGTGCCAGCAGGGGACAGACCATGAACACTGAAGCTTTCTTT
NA	TRBV25-1	TRBJ1-1	NA	CASKQTDRFEAFF	TGTGCCAGCAAACAGACCGATAGGTTCGAAGCTTTCTTT